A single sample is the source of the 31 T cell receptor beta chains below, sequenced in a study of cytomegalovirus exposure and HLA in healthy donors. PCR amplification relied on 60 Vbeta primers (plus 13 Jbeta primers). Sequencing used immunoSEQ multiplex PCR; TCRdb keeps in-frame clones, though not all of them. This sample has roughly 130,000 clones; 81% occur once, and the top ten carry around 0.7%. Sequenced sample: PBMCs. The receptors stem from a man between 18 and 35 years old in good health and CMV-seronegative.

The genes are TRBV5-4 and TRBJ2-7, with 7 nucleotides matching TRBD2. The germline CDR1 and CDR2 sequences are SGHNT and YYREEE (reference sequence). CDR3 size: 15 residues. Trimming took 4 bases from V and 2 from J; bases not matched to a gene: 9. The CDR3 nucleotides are TGTGCCAGCAGCAACCTTGCGGCGGGGGCCTACGAGCAGTACTTC. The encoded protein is CASSNLAAGAYEQYF.

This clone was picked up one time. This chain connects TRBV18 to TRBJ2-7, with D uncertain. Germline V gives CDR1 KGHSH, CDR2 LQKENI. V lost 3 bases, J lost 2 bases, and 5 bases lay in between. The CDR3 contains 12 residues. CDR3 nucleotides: TGTGCCAGCTCACCCCAAACCTACGAGCAGTACTTC. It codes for CASSPQTYEQYF.

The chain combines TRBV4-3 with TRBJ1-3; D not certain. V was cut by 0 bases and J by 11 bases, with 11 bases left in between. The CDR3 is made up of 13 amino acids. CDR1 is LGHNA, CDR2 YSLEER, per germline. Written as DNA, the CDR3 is TGCGCCAGCAGCCAAGATAAGAGGAATTCCATATATTTT. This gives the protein CASSQDKRNSIYF.

The CDR3: CASSFSKREAFF. The CDR3 region has the DNA TGTGCCAGCAGCTTTAGCAAACGTGAAGCTTTCTTT. The chain recombines TRBV7-8 with TRBJ1-1; D remains unclear. CDR1 and CDR2 from the germline V gene are SGHVS and FQNEAQ. Trimming removed 3 bases from V and 7 bases from J, with 9 bases in between. The CDR3 extends over 12 amino acids.

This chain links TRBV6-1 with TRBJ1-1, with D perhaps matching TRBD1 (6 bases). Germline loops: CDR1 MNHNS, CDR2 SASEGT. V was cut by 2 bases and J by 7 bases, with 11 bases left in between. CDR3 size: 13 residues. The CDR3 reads CASSEWGGGEAFF. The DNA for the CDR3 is TGTGCCAGCAGTGAATGGGGGGGCGGTGAAGCTTTCTTT.

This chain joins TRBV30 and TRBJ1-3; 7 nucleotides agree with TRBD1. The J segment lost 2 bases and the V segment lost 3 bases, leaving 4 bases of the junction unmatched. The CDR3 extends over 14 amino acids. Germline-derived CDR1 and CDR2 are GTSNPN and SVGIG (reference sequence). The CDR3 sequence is CAWRKGAAGNTIYF. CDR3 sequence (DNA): TGTGCCTGGAGAAAGGGGGCGGCTGGAAACACCATATATTTT. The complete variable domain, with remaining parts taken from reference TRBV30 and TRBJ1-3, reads SQTIHQWPATLVQPVGSPLSLECTVEGTSNPNLYWYRQAAGRGLQLLFYSVGIGQISSEVPQNLSASRPQDRQFILSSKKLLLSDSGFYLCAWRKGAAGNTIYFGEGSWLTVV.

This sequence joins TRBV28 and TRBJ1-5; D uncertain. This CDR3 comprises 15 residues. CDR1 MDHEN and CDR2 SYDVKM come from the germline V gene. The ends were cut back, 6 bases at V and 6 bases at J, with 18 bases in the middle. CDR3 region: CASSRSSQTGQPQHF. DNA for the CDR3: TGTGCCAGCAGCCGATCATCGCAGACGGGTCAGCCCCAGCATTTT.

The CDR3 DNA reads as TGCGCCAGCAGCCAAGAGCAGGGGTTTAATGAAAAACTGTTTTTT. It translates to CASSQEQGFNEKLFF. V is TRBV4-1 and J is TRBJ1-4; D may be TRBD1 (6 bases). CDR1 is MGHRA and CDR2 is YSYEKL in the germline V gene. The CDR3 consists of 15 residues. V lost 0 bases and J lost 4, with 9 bases in between.

The CDR3 loop is CASSQELVRRNYGYTF. CDR3 nucleotides: TGCGCCAGCAGCCAAGAACTTGTGCGGAGAAACTATGGCTACACCTTC. The chain employs TRBV4-1 and TRBJ1-2; the D is unclear. Germline V gene lookup returns CDR1 MGHRA and CDR2 YSYEKL. Trimming removed 0 bases at V and 2 bases at J, with 13 bases between. This CDR3 has 16 residues.

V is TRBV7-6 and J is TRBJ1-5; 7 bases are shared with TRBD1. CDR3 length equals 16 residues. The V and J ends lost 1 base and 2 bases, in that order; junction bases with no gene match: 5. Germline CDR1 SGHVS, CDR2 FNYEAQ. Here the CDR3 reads CASSLETGDGNQPQHF. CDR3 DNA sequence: TGTGCCAGCAGCTTAGAAACAGGGGACGGCAATCAGCCCCAGCATTTT.

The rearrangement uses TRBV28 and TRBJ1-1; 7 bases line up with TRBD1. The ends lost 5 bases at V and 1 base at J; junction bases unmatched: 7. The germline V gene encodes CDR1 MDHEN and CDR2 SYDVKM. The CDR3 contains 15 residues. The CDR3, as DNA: TGTGCCAGCAGTCCATTGGACAGGCGGAACACTGAAGCTTTCTTT. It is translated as CASSPLDRRNTEAFF.

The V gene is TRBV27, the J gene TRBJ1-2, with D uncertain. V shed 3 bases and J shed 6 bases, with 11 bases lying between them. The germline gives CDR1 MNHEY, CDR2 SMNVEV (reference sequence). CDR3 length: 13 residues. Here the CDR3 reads CASSFGGVHGYTF. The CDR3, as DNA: TGTGCCAGCAGTTTCGGCGGGGTTCATGGCTACACCTTC.

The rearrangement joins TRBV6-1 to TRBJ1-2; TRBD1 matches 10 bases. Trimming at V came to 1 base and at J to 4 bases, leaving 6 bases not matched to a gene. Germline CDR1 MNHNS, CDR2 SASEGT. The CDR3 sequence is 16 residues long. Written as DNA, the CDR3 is TGTGCCAGCAGTGAAGTAGAGACAGGGGGCATCTATGGCTACACCTTC. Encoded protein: CASSEVETGGIYGYTF.

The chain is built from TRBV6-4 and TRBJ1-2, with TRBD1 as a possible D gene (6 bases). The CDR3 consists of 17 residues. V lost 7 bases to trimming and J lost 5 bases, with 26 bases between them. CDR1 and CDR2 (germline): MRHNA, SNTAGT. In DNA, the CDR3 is TGTGCCAGCACCCCGGAGGGGGGGACCACCCAAGGGTATGGCTACACCTTC. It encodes CASTPEGGTTQGYGYTF.

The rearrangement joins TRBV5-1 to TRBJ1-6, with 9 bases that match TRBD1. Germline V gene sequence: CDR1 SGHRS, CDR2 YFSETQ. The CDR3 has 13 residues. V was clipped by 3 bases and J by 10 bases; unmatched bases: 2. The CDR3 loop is CASSSTGGSPLHF. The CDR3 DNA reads TGCGCCAGCAGCTCTACAGGGGGCTCACCCCTCCACTTT.

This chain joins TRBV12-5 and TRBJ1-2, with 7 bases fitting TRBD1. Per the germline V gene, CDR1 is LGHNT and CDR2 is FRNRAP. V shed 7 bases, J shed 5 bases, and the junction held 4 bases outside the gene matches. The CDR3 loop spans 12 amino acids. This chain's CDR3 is CASALGQYGYTF. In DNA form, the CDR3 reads TGTGCTAGTGCCTTGGGACAGTATGGCTACACCTTC.

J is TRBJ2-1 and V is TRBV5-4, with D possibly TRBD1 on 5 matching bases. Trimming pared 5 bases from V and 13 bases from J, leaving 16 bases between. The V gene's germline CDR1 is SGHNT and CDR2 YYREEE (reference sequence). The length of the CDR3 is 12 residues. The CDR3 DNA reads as TGTGCCAGCAGGATCGGTAGGGGCGTCCAGTTCTTC. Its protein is CASRIGRGVQFF.

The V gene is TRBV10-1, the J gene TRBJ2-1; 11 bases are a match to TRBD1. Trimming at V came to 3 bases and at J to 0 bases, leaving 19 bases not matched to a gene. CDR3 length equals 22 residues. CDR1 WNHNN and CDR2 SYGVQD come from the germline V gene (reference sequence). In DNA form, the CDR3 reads TGCGCCAGCAGTGAATCTACAATTACCGGGACAGGGGGAGTAGGCTCCTACAATGAGCAGTTCTTC. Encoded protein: CASSESTITGTGGVGSYNEQFF.

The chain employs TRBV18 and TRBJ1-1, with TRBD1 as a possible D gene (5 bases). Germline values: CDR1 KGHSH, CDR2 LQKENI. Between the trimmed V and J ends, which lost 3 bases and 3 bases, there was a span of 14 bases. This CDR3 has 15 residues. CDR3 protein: CASSPRQRKDTEAFF. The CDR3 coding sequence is TGTGCCAGCTCACCCCGACAGAGAAAGGACACTGAAGCTTTCTTT.

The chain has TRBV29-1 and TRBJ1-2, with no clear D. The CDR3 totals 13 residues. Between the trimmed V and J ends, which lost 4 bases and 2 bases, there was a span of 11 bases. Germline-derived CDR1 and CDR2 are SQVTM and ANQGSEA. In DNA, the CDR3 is TGCAGCGTTGGAGTTGGGCCGAACTATGGCTACACCTTC. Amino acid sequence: CSVGVGPNYGYTF.

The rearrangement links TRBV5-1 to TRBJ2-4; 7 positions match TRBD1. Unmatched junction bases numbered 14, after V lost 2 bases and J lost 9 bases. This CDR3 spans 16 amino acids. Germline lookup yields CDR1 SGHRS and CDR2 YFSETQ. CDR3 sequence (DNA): TGCGCCAGCAGCTTAGGAACCGGGACAGATGGATCCATTCAGTACTTC. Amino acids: CASSLGTGTDGSIQYF.

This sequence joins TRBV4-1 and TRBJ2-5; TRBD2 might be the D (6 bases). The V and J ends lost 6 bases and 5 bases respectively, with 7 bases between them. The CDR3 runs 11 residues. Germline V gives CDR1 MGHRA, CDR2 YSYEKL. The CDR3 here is CASSRGETQYF. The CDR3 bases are TGCGCCAGCAGTCGGGGGGAGACCCAGTACTTC.

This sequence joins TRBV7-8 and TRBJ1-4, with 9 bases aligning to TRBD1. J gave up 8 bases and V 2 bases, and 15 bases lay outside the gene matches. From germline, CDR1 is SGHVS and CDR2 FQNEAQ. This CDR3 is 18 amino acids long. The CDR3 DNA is TGTGCCAGCAGCTTAAATAGCGGGACAGGGATCCTGGGGGAAAAACTGTTTTTT. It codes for CASSLNSGTGILGEKLFF.

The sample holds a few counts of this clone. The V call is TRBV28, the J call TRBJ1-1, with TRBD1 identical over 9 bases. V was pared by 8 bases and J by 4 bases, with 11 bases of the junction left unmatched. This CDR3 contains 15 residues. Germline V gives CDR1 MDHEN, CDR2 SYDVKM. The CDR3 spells CASRFAGTGSTEAFF. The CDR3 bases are TGTGCCAGCCGATTTGCCGGGACAGGGTCCACTGAAGCTTTCTTT.

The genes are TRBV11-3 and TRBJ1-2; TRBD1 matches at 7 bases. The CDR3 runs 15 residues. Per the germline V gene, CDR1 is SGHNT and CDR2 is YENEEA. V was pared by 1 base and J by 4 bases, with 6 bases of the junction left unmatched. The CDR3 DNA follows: TGTGCCAGCAGCTTAGGGACAGGCCCTTTCTATGGCTACACCTTC. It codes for CASSLGTGPFYGYTF.

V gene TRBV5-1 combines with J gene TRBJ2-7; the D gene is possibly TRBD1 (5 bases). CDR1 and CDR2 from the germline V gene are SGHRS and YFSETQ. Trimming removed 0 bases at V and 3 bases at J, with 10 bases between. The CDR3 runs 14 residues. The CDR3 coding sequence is TGCGCCAGCAGCTTGGCAGGGCAACACTACGAGCAGTACTTC. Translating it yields CASSLAGQHYEQYF.

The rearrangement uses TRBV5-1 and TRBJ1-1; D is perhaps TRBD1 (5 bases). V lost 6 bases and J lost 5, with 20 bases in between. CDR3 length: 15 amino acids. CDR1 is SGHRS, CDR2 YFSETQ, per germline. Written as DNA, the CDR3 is TGCGCCAGCACCCTTACTGGGGGGAGTTGGACTGAAGCTTTCTTT. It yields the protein CASTLTGGSWTEAFF.

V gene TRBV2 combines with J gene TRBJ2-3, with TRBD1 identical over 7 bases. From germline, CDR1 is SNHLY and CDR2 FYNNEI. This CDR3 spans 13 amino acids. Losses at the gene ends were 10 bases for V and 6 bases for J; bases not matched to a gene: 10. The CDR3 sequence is CANLRGRLDTQYF. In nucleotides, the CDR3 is TGTGCCAACCTTAGGGGGCGGTTGGATACGCAGTATTTT.

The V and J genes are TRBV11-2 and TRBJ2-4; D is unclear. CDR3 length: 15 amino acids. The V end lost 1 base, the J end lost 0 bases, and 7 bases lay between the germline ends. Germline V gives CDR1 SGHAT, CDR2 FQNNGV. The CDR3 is CASSLGGQAKNIQYF. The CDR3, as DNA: TGTGCCAGCAGCTTAGGCGGCCAAGCCAAAAACATTCAGTACTTC. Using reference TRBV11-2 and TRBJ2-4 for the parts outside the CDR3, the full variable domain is EAGVAQSPRYKIIEKRQSVAFWCNPISGHATLYWYQQILGQGPKLLIQFQNNGVVDDSQLPKDRFSAERLKGVDSTLKIQPAKLEDSAVYLCASSLGGQAKNIQYFGAGTRLSVL.

The CDR3 is CAWSAYITGTRDRPQHF. CDR3 nucleotide sequence: TGTGCCTGGAGTGCCTATATCACAGGGACCCGGGATCGGCCCCAGCATTTT. The rearrangement uses TRBV30 and TRBJ1-5; TRBD1 is a possible D gene (6 bases). The V gene's germline CDR1 is GTSNPN and CDR2 SVGIG (reference sequence). V was shortened by 1 base and J by 9 bases, with 25 bases between the two germline ends. CDR3 length: 17 residues.

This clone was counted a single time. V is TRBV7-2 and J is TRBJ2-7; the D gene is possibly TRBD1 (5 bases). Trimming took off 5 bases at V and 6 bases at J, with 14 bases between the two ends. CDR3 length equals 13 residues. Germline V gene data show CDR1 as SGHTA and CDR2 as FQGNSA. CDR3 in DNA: TGTGCCAGCAGCCCAGTCAGGGTTGGCGAGCAGTACTTC. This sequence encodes CASSPVRVGEQYF.